This TCR beta chain was identified in a study of low-dose radiotherapy and immunotherapy resistance in tumors. Overall study: A total of 6.5 Gy was given to Cohort 1 as 0.5 Gy per fraction every 2 weeks. The authors gave intravenous cyclophosphamide 200 mg/m2 every two weeks, one day before radiation and immunotherapy.

cDNA synthesis used a TRAV/TRBV-specific primer set for both chains. With a constant-region primer and a V-primer adapter, TCRs were subjected to approximately 21 PCR cycles of amplification. TCRdb itself ran the reads through MiXCR, one entry per CDR3 protein. The sample yields just over 90,000 distinct CDR3 sequences, about 20% seen once. Germline V CDR1 and CDR2: MDHEN, SYDVKM. This CDR3 has 14 residues. On this clonotype: At one of its ends the junction is not consistent with the germline gene, which may arise from a read error.

Specified time point: after trial treatment. Described treatment: LDRT plus nivolumab, ipilimumab, low-dose cyclophosphamide and aspirin (RACIN trial). Nivolumab, ipilimumab, aspirin, low-dose cyclophosphamide and low-dose radiotherapy were given to donors. Each patient who was eligible had an advanced solid tumor with no tumor-infiltrating lymphocytes. The source of this sequence is a female donor with ovarian cancer. Sequenced material: PBMCs, taken after low-dose radiotherapy plus immunotherapy. The rearrangement links TRBV28 to TRBJ1-2; 10 positions agree with TRBD1. CDR3 sequence: CASSFGTGVNGYTF. DNA of the CDR3: TGTGCCAGCAGTTTTGGGACAGGGGTTAATGGGTACACCTTC.